The sequence of this T cell receptor (beta chain) was determined in a study of molecular identifiers for immune sequencing clone quantification. TCRdb fed the PCR reads into MiXCR, producing one record per CDR3 protein. The sample contains 460,000 or so distinct CDR3 sequences, about 26% of which appear only once. The sequenced material came from naive CD8+ T cells from blood, with Jurkat cell RNA spiked in. Subset meaning: FACS-sorted CD8+CD4-CCR7+CD45RA+ naive T cells. The TCR originated in a human donor in good health. Some libraries in this study had Jurkat cell RNA spiked in.

CDR3 sequence: CASRQVPDTQYF. The CDR3 DNA sequence: TGTGCCAGCCGCCAAGTGCCAGATACGCAGTATTTT. The V gene is TRBV7-2, the J gene TRBJ2-3, with D unresolved. The CDR3 loop spans 12 amino acids. Trimming took off 8 bases at V and 4 bases at J, with 10 bases between the two ends. The V gene's germline CDR1 is SGHTA and CDR2 FQGNSA.